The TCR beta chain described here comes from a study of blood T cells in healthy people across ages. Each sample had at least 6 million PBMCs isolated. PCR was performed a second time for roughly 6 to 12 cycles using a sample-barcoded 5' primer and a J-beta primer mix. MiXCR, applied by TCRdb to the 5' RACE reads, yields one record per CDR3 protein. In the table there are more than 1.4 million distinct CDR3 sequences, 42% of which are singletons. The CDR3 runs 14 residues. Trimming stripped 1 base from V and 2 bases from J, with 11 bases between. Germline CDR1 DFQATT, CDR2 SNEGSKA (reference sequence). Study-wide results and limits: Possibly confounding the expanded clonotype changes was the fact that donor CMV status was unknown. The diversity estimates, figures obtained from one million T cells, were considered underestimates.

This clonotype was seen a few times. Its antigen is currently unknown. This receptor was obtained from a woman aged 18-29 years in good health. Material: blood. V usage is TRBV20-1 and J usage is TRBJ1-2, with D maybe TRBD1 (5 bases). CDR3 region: CSARAPGANYGYTF. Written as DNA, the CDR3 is TGCAGTGCTAGAGCGCCCGGGGCCAACTATGGCTACACCTTC.